Presented here are 8 T cell receptor beta chains from one specimen sequenced in a study of blood T cell repertoires in COVID-19. The assay was immunoSEQ multiplex PCR, and TCRdb's table has in-frame clones only and misses some. The sample includes about 110,000 clones, around 64% of them seen just once. Sequencing used peripheral blood. The receptors come from a middle-aged woman with acute or convalescent COVID-19.

This clone was seen ten or more times. V and J are TRBV7-9 and TRBJ1-5, with TRBD1 identical over 7 bases. Trimming took 5 bases from V and 4 from J; bases not matched to a gene: 5. CDR1 SEHNR and CDR2 FQNEAQ come from the germline V gene (reference sequence). The CDR3 spans 14 residues. CDR3 nucleotides: TGTGCCAGCAGCCCCGGACAGGCAAATCAGCCCCAGCATTTT. Its protein is CASSPGQANQPQHF.

The chain links TRBV19 to TRBJ1-5; D is possibly TRBD1 (6 bases). CDR1 and CDR2 from the germline V gene are LNHDA and SQIVND (reference sequence). The V and J ends lost 3 bases and 7 bases respectively, with 16 bases between them. The CDR3 is made up of 15 amino acids. The CDR3 DNA follows: TGTGCCAGTAGTATGGTCTGGGGGCCAATACAGCCCCAGCATTTT. Protein product: CASSMVWGPIQPQHF.

This clone has only a few counts. The CDR3 DNA sequence: TGTGCCAGCAGCGACGGGACTAGCGGACTCACAGATACGCAGTATTTT. Protein sequence: CASSDGTSGLTDTQYF. This chain connects TRBV7-9 to TRBJ2-3; 11 bases fit TRBD2. The ends lost 5 bases at V and 2 bases at J; junction bases unmatched: 6. This CDR3 is built from 16 residues. The germline gives CDR1 SEHNR, CDR2 FQNEAQ (reference sequence). The whole variable domain, filled in from reference TRBV7-9 and TRBJ2-3, reads DTGVSQNPRHKITKRGQNVTFRCDPISEHNRLYWYRQTLGQGPEFLTYFQNEAQLEKSRLLSDRFSAERPKGSFSTLEIQRTEQGDSAMYLCASSDGTSGLTDTQYFGPGTRLTVL.

The gene calls are TRBV5-1 and TRBJ1-2; TRBD1 might be the D (6 bases). Germline lookup yields CDR1 SGHRS and CDR2 YFSETQ. Trimming cost V 4 bases and J 3 bases, with 10 bases left between them. This CDR3 has 13 amino acids. CDR3 DNA sequence: TGCGCCAGCAGCCCCGACAGGCACTATGGCTACACCTTC. Its translation is CASSPDRHYGYTF.

V gene TRBV5-6 combines with J gene TRBJ2-3; possible D gene TRBD2, 5 bases. Per germline, CDR1 SGHDT and CDR2 YYEEEE. The CDR3 totals 14 residues. V lost 4 bases to trimming and J lost 4 bases, with 13 bases between them. CDR3 region: CASSPPARADTQYF. The CDR3 nucleotides are TGTGCCAGCAGCCCGCCGGCGAGGGCAGATACGCAGTATTTT.

The chain uses TRBV3-1 (or the pseudogene TRBV3-2) and TRBJ2-5; a weak D match, TRBD2 (6 bases). V dropped 0 bases and J dropped 5 bases, with 13 bases sitting between them. Looked up from germline, CDR1 is LGHDT and CDR2 is YNNKEL (reference sequence). CDR3 length: 15 amino acids. The CDR3 region has the DNA TGTGCCAGCAGCCAAGAAACTAGCATGGGGGAGACCCAGTACTTC. This codes for CASSQETSMGETQYF.

The J gene is TRBJ2-4, the V gene TRBV30; 9 positions match TRBD1. Trimming removed 4 bases from V and 7 bases from J; junction bases left unmatched: 11. CDR3 length: 15 residues. The germline CDR1 and CDR2 sequences are GTSNPN and SVGIG (reference sequence). CDR3 in DNA: TGTGCCTGGATGGAGGCCGGGACAGGGAAGAACATTCAGTACTTC. Its translation is CAWMEAGTGKNIQYF.

The chain employs TRBV6-5 and TRBJ2-5; D not resolved. In germline, CDR1 is MNHEY, CDR2 SVGAGI. The CDR3 sequence is 14 residues long. V was shortened by 5 bases and J by 5 bases, with 15 bases between the two germline ends. The CDR3 spells CASSPTSPRETQYF. The CDR3 bases are TGTGCCAGCAGTCCCACGAGTCCTAGGGAGACCCAGTACTTC.